Listed here is a single T cell receptor beta chain. The sample originates from a study of response to subunit inactivated influenza vaccine. A single record per CDR3 protein comes from TCRdb applying MiXCR to the RT-PCR reads. The sample yields about 540,000 distinct CDR3 sequences, approximately 22% seen once. Looked up from germline, CDR1 is LGHNA and CDR2 is YNFKEQ. This CDR3 has 13 amino acids. Trimming left V 0 bases short and J 3 bases short, with 6 bases between. A further study also used this sample, focusing on T cells expressing NK-cell markers. That paper adds: TCR beta libraries carry UMIs added by 5'RACE template switching. According to the study, TCR beta repertoires originated from sorted CD3+CD56+NKG2C+, CD3+CD56+NKG2C- and CD3+CD56-NKG2C+ T cells. Six of the donors carried dominant NKG2C+ clonotypes that took up 1.0-7.0% of their CD8+ T cells. Whether expanded NKG2C+ T cell clones were HCMV-specific remained unclear.

The sequence was collected from a man aged 50-60 years who received an inactivated influenza vaccine. This sample comprised CD4+ T cells sorted from PBMCs, obtained less than 13 days after vaccination. The chain joins TRBV4-2 to TRBJ2-7, with D unclear. CDR3 in DNA: TGTGCCAGCAGCCAAGAGTACAGCTACGAGCAGTACTTC. Its protein product is CASSQEYSYEQYF.